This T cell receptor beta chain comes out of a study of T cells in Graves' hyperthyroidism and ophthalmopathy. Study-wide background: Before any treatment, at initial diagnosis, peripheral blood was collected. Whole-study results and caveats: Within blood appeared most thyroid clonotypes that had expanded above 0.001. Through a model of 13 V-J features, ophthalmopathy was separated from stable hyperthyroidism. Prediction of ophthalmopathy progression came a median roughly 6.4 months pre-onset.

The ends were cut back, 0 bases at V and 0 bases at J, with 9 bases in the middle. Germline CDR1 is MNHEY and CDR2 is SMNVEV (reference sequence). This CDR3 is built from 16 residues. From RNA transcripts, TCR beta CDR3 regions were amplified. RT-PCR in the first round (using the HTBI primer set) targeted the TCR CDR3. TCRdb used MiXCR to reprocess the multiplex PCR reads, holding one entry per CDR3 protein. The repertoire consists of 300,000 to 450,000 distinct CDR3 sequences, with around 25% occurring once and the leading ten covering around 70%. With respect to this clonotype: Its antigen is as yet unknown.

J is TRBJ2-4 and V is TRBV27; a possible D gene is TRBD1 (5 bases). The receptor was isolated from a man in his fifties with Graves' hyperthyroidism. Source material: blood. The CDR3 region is CASSLSGHLAKNIQYF. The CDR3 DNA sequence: TGTGCCAGCAGTTTATCGGGGCATCTAGCCAAAAACATTCAGTACTTC.